The rows below give T cell receptor beta chains drawn from one sample of a study of T cell clonotyping in hematopoietic cell transplantation. Sequencing used immunoSEQ multiplex PCR; TCRdb keeps in-frame clones, though not all of them. The sample has around 8,400 clones, 85% to 90% seen once. Specimen: peripheral blood mononuclear cells, collected at the time of graft-versus-host disease after allogeneic stem cell transplant. Source of these receptors: a male patient aged 60-69 years who had an allogeneic stem cell transplant from a related donor, so the T cells may come from the graft donor. Some clones in this sample may be carry-over from other donors' samples. The CDR3 runs from the conserved cysteine through the conserved F or W. The D gene is left open where the match is weak. Clone size is stated in some rows and not others, as once, few, many or a class when expanded.

j_call | v_call | d_call | clone_size | cdr3_aa | cdr3_nt
TRBJ1-3 | TRBV4-1 | - | - | CASSQDGISASGNTIYF | TGCGCCAGCAGCCAAGATGGTATTTCAGCATCTGGAAACACCATATATTTT
TRBJ2-3 | TRBV11-3 | - | - | CASSLDPGTDTQYF | TGTGCCAGCAGCTTAGATCCGGGCACAGATACGCAGTATTTT
TRBJ2-1 | TRBV28 | - | - | CASRGDRDGAFSYNEQFF | TGTGCCAGCAGGGGGGACCGGGACGGAGCCTTCTCCTACAATGAGCAGTTCTTC
TRBJ2-7 | TRBV5-6 | TRBD1 | - | CASSPGGTGGVEQYF | TGTGCCAGCAGCCCGGGCGGGACAGGGGGCGTCGAGCAGTACTTC
TRBJ2-3 | TRBV7-2 | - | few | CASSIAKGPTDTQYF | TGTGCCAGCAGCATTGCGAAGGGGCCCACAGATACGCAGTATTTT
TRBJ1-6 | TRBV23-1 | - | - | CASSHLLPMSRPPLHF | TGCGCCAGCAGTCACCTCCTCCCGATGTCCCGTCCACCCCTCCACTTT
TRBJ1-4 | TRBV14 | - | few | CASSPYGEKLFF | TGTGCCAGCAGCCCGTATGGCGAAAAACTGTTTTTT
TRBJ1-6 | TRBV13 | - | - | CASSLSYVQGVRTPLHF | TGTGCCAGCAGCCTCTCATACGTACAGGGCGTTAGAACACCCCTCCACTTT
TRBJ1-3 | TRBV5-1 | TRBD1 | - | CASSPGPDRGRKGNTIYF | TGCGCCAGCAGCCCCGGGCCCGACAGGGGGCGAAAAGGCAACACCATATATTTT
TRBJ2-7 | TRBV6-4 | TRBD1 | - | CASRGDSTGHEQYF | TGTGCCAGCAGGGGGGACAGCACGGGTCACGAGCAGTACTTC
TRBJ2-2 | TRBV5-1 | - | few | CASSRDTGELFF | TGCGCCAGCAGCCGAGACACCGGGGAGCTGTTTTTT
TRBJ1-3 | TRBV28 | - | - | CASSPQDFRNTIYF | TGTGCCAGCAGTCCTCAGGACTTTAGAAACACCATATATTTT
TRBJ1-5 | TRBV5-1 | TRBD1 | once | CASSIGQGGNQPQHF | TGCGCCAGCAGCATCGGACAGGGAGGCAATCAGCCCCAGCATTTT
TRBJ2-7 | TRBV2 | - | - | CASSTLYEQYF | TGTGCCAGCAGTACCTTGTACGAACAGTACTTC
TRBJ2-7 | TRBV28 | - | - | CASNQRGAYRGSYEQYF | TGTGCCAGCAACCAGCGGGGGGCCTACAGGGGGTCCTACGAGCAGTACTTC
TRBJ1-2 | TRBV6-6 | - | - | CASSPFSPNYGYTF | TGTGCCAGCAGCCCATTTTCCCCTAACTATGGCTACACCTTC
TRBJ1-1 | TRBV27 | - | - | CASSTSGRLTPFF | TGTGCCAGCAGTACATCGGGTCGGCTGACGCCTTTCTTT
TRBJ2-1 | TRBV2 | - | few | CASTQSSYNEQFF | TGTGCCAGCACACAGAGCTCCTACAATGAGCAGTTCTTC
TRBJ2-7 | TRBV5-1 | - | - | CASSWGTDGGYEQYF | TGCGCCAGCAGCTGGGGGACAGACGGGGGGTACGAGCAGTACTTC
TRBJ2-7 | TRBV29-1 | TRBD1 | - | CSVDGTAATYEQYF | TGCAGCGTCGATGGGACAGCGGCCACCTACGAGCAGTACTTC
TRBJ2-7 | TRBV29-1 | - | - | CSVGSSYEQYF | TGCAGCGTTGGAAGTTCTTACGAGCAGTACTTC
TRBJ2-6 | TRBV6-6 | - | - | CASIGRSGANVLTF | TGTGCCAGCATAGGGAGGTCTGGGGCCAACGTCCTGACTTTC
TRBJ2-7 | TRBV28 | TRBD1 | - | CASAQGAPYEQYF | TGTGCCAGCGCTCAGGGGGCTCCTTACGAGCAGTACTTC
TRBJ1-2 | TRBV7-2 | - | - | CASTGQEANYGYTF | TGTGCCAGCACTGGTCAGGAAGCTAACTATGGCTACACCTTC
TRBJ1-6 | TRBV4-2 | - | - | CASSPTEGHYNSPLHF | TGTGCCAGCAGCCCCACGGAGGGACACTATAATTCACCCCTCCACTTT
TRBJ1-2 | TRBV29-1 | - | - | CSPERNGGYTF | TGCAGCCCGGAGCGAAATGGGGGCTACACCTTC
TRBJ1-5 | TRBV28 | - | - | CASSGPQGGNQPQHF | TGTGCCAGCAGTGGGCCCCAAGGAGGCAATCAGCCCCAGCATTTT
TRBJ1-1 | TRBV19 | - | - | CASSVARNTEAFF | TGTGCCAGTAGCGTGGCAAGGAACACTGAAGCTTTCTTT
TRBJ2-5 | TRBV11-3 | TRBD2 | once | CASRPGTSGGQETQYF | TGTGCCAGCAGGCCCGGGACTAGCGGGGGCCAAGAGACCCAGTACTTC
TRBJ1-4 | TRBV21-1 | - | - | CASSKEDQEKLFF | TGTGCCAGCAGCAAAGAGGACCAAGAAAAACTGTTTTTT
TRBJ2-7 | TRBV19 | - | - | CASSPRDFSYEQYF | TGTGCCAGTAGTCCCAGGGACTTTTCCTACGAGCAGTACTTC
TRBJ1-2 | TRBV7-8 | - | once | CASSLARGADGYTF | TGTGCCAGCAGCTTAGCGCGGGGGGCGGATGGCTACACCTTC
TRBJ2-5 | TRBV2 | - | - | CASRGLPQETQYF | TGTGCCAGCAGGGGACTGCCCCAGGAGACCCAGTACTTC
TRBJ2-5 | TRBV30 | - | - | CAWSVGVLRGGETQYF | TGTGCCTGGAGTGTAGGGGTTTTGAGGGGCGGCGAGACCCAGTACTTC
TRBJ2-7 | TRBV14 | TRBD1 | - | CASSPDRNAPYEQYF | TGTGCCAGCAGCCCGGACAGGAATGCCCCCTACGAGCAGTACTTC
TRBJ2-2 | TRBV5-1 | TRBD1 | - | CASSAATGTTGELFF | TGCGCCAGCAGCGCGGCGACAGGGACCACCGGGGAGCTGTTTTTT
TRBJ2-3 | TRBV11-3 | TRBD2 | few | CASSLEARRGVTDTQYF | TGTGCCAGCAGCTTAGAGGCAAGGCGGGGGGTCACAGATACGCAGTATTTT
TRBJ2-7 | TRBV11-3 | TRBD1 | - | CASSQPPTGAKEQYF | TGTGCCAGCAGCCAGCCCCCCACAGGGGCCAAGGAGCAGTACTTC
TRBJ2-5 | TRBV30 | TRBD2 | - | CAWSRLAGPQETQYF | TGTGCCTGGAGTCGGCTAGCGGGGCCGCAGGAGACCCAGTACTTC
TRBJ1-5 | TRBV21-1 | - | - | CASRGLPNQPQHF | TGTGCCAGCAGGGGGCTCCCCAATCAGCCCCAGCATTTT
TRBJ2-6 | TRBV18 | TRBD2 | - | CASSPLITSGSLGSGANVLTF | TGTGCCAGCTCGCCCTTGATCACTAGCGGGTCCCTTGGGTCTGGGGCCAACGTCCTGACTTTC
TRBJ1-2 | TRBV11-3 | - | - | CASGLGDPFRNYGYTF | TGTGCCAGCGGCCTCGGGGACCCGTTTAGAAACTATGGCTACACCTTC
TRBJ1-4 | TRBV30 | - | - | CAWTLPSREKLFF | TGTGCCTGGACTCTACCTAGCCGGGAAAAACTGTTTTTT
TRBJ2-1 | TRBV7-8 | - | - | CASSLAGVNEQFF | TGTGCCAGCAGCTTAGCAGGGGTCAATGAGCAGTTCTTC
TRBJ2-5 | TRBV7-2 | - | - | CASSVRGVNEPQETQYF | TGTGCCAGCAGCGTTCGAGGGGTGAACGAGCCCCAAGAGACCCAGTACTTC
TRBJ1-5 | TRBV6-5 | - | - | CASSYSGAIGPQHF | TGTGCCAGCAGTTACTCAGGGGCCATTGGGCCCCAGCATTTT
TRBJ1-1 | TRBV5-1 | - | - | CASSLRGGSQAFF | TGCGCCAGCAGCTTGAGGGGAGGATCCCAAGCTTTCTTT
TRBJ1-6 | TRBV5-1 | - | - | CASSQSPLGSPLHF | TGCGCCAGCAGCCAAAGCCCGCTGGGTTCACCCCTCCACTTT
TRBJ1-2 | TRBV6-1 | - | - | CASSEPGGVRYTF | TGTGCCAGCAGTGAACCCGGAGGGGTACGATACACCTTC
TRBJ1-1 | TRBV7-2 | - | - | CASSFFITEAFF | TGTGCCAGCAGCTTCTTCATTACTGAAGCTTTCTTT
TRBJ2-6 | TRBV18 | TRBD1 | - | CASSTNWDSRANVLTF | TGTGCCAGCTCAACAAACTGGGACAGTCGGGCCAACGTCCTGACTTTC
TRBJ2-3 | TRBV6-5 | - | - | CASSYSAGGRDTQYF | TGTGCCAGCAGTTACTCAGCCGGGGGCAGGGATACGCAGTATTTT
TRBJ2-7 | TRBV11-2 | - | - | CASRPLRGSSYEQYF | TGTGCCAGCAGGCCCCTCCGGGGAAGCTCCTACGAGCAGTACTTC
TRBJ2-7 | TRBV28 | TRBD1 | - | CASRRQGNEQYF | TGTGCCAGCAGACGACAGGGTAATGAGCAGTACTTC